The present T cell receptor (beta chain) was sequenced within a study of neoadjuvant anti-PD-1 for oral cavity cancer. Looking at the study overall: Patients without progression received a fourth nivolumab dose around day 43, then surgical resection on days 50-56.

General study results and limits: After neoadjuvant nivolumab, PBMC T cell clonality was significantly higher in non-responders than responders.

Indicated time point: after neoadjuvant nivolumab, at surgical resection. Patients were newly diagnosed with stage II-IVA oral cavity squamous cell carcinoma without prior systemic or radiation treatment. Analysis of PBMCs was direct, with no culture step. The assay was immunoSEQ multiplex PCR, and TCRdb's table has in-frame clones only and misses some. The sample yields some 70,000 clones, about 88% seen once. For this clone: Its antigen is currently unknown.

The sequence derives from a person aged 35-79 years with oral cavity squamous cell carcinoma. The specimen comprised PBMCs, sampled after nivolumab (anti-PD-1) treatment.

The CDR3 spells CASSSWHVGGSYEQYF. CDR3 in DNA: TGTGCCAGCAGCTCCTGGCATGTGGGCGGTTCCTACGAGCAGTACTTC. The chain recombines TRBV28 with TRBJ2-7; D not certain. V lost 6 bases to trimming and J lost 1 base, with 19 bases between them. The CDR3 covers 16 residues. Looked up from germline, CDR1 is MDHEN and CDR2 is SYDVKM.